This TCR beta chain was captured in a study of blood T cells in healthy people across ages. Findings and limits, study-wide: What prevented conclusive comparison of naive and antigen-experienced cells was that PBMCs were unsorted. Naive CD4+ cells and diversity were both higher in long-lived donors than in aged donors.

The CDR3 covers 14 residues. Trimming at V came to 3 bases and at J to 3 bases, leaving 4 bases not matched to a gene. Germline CDR1 DFQATT, CDR2 SNEGSKA (reference sequence). The second PCR ran roughly 7 to 12 cycles with a sample-barcoded 5' primer and J-beta primers. TCRdb reprocessed the 5' RACE reads via MiXCR and lists one record per CDR3 protein. The repertoire holds roughly 1.5 million distinct CDR3 sequences, roughly 43% seen once, with roughly 3.7% in the top ten. Notes on this clonotype: Its antigen is unknown.

The draw of peripheral blood yielded about 10 milliliters from each donor. The chain uses TRBV20-1 and TRBJ2-2, with 7 bases matching TRBD2. The sequence was collected from a woman under 30 in good health. Sequencing was performed on blood. The chain's CDR3 is CSASKRDYTGELFF. The CDR3 DNA is TGCAGTGCTAGTAAGCGGGACTACACCGGGGAGCTGTTTTTT.